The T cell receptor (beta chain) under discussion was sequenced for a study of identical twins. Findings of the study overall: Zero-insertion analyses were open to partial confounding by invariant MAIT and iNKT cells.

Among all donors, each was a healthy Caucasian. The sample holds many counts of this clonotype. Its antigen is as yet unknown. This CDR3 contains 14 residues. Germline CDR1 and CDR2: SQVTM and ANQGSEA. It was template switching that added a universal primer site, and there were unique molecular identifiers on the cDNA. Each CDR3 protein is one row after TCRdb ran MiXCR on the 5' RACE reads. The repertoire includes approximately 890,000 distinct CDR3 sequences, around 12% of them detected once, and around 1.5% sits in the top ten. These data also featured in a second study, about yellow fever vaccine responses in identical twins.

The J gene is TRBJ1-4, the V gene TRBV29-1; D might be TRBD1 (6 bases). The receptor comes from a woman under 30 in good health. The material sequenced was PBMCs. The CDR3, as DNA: TGCAGACCCCGGAGGGGGAGGGTCAGGGAAAAACTGTTTTTT. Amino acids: CRPRRGRVREKLFF.